Each of the 23 T cell receptor beta chains below was sequenced from the same sample in a study of PD-1 blockade in classical Hodgkin lymphoma. Only in-frame clones appear in the TCRdb table, and some are missing; sequencing was by immunoSEQ multiplex PCR. The data contain around 25,000 clones, 80% of them singletons. Relapse after autologous stem cell transplantation occurred in every patient, and brentuximab vedotin exposure varied. The sample here was peripheral blood mononuclear cells (PBMCs), taken at baseline. These receptors all come from a human donor with classical Hodgkin lymphoma.

This chain joins TRBV5-4 and TRBJ1-2, with 9 bases fitting TRBD1. The CDR3 runs 15 residues. V shed 4 bases, J shed 4 bases, and the junction held 8 bases outside the gene matches. Germline V CDR1 and CDR2: SGHNT, YYREEE (reference sequence). In DNA form, the CDR3 reads TGTGCCAGCAGCCTTGGACAGGGGTTGGCCTATGGCTACACCTTC. It encodes CASSLGQGLAYGYTF.

The chain has TRBV5-6 and TRBJ2-7, with D tentatively TRBD1 or TRBD2 (6 bases each). The V gene's germline CDR1 is SGHDT and CDR2 YYEEEE. V was trimmed by 4 bases and J by 4 bases, leaving 12 bases between them. The CDR3 totals 13 residues. The CDR3 coding sequence is TGTGCCAGCAGCGGGGGGACACGATACGAGCAGTACTTC. This translates into CASSGGTRYEQYF.

The gene calls are TRBV6-5 and TRBJ2-2, with no clear D. The CDR3 totals 14 residues. The V end lost 5 bases, the J end lost 1 base, and 8 bases lay between the germline ends. Germline V gene sequence: CDR1 MNHEY, CDR2 SVGAGI. The CDR3 region is CASSPIQNTGELFF. In DNA, the CDR3 is TGTGCCAGCAGTCCAATCCAGAACACCGGGGAGCTGTTTTTT.

The rearrangement joins TRBV27 to TRBJ1-3; perhaps TRBD1 as D (6 bases). V lost 5 bases to trimming and J lost 5 bases, with 13 bases between them. This CDR3 is 14 amino acids long. The V gene's germline CDR1 is MNHEY and CDR2 SMNVEV (reference sequence). CDR3 residues: CASSPQGARNTIYF. As DNA, the CDR3 is TGTGCCAGCAGTCCACAGGGTGCTCGAAACACCATATATTTT.

The genes are TRBV7-9 and TRBJ2-7; D call uncertain. Germline values: CDR1 SEHNR, CDR2 FQNEAQ (reference sequence). V was cut by 6 bases and J by 0 bases, with 12 bases left in between. The CDR3 is 14 amino acids. CDR3: CASSSEGSSYEQYF. The CDR3 DNA reads TGTGCCAGCAGTTCAGAAGGTAGCTCCTACGAGCAGTACTTC.

The rearrangement joins TRBV15 to TRBJ2-1; perhaps TRBD1 as D (6 bases). Trimming stripped 8 bases from V and 6 bases from J, with 14 bases between. There are 13 residues in the CDR3. Germline CDR1 LNHNV, CDR2 YYDKDF (reference sequence). DNA of the CDR3: TGTGCCACCGGAACAGGGATTATCAATGAGCAGTTCTTC. Translation gives CATGTGIINEQFF.

In this sample, this clone is large. The J gene is TRBJ2-7, the V gene TRBV4-1; 10 positions match TRBD1. Germline lookup yields CDR1 MGHRA and CDR2 YSYEKL. This CDR3 comprises 15 residues. The ends lost 5 bases at V and 3 bases at J; junction bases unmatched: 7. CDR3 bases: TGCGCCAGCAGCTTCAGACAGGGGGCTGACTACGAGCAGTACTTC. It yields the protein CASSFRQGADYEQYF.

This sequence joins TRBV29-1 and TRBJ1-2; D not certain. CDR3 length equals 12 residues. Looked up from germline, CDR1 is SQVTM and CDR2 is ANQGSEA. V lost 4 bases and J lost 3, with 9 bases in between. CDR3 nucleotides: TGCAGCGTTGTAGAGCAATACTATGGCTACACCTTC. Encoded protein: CSVVEQYYGYTF.

The chain combines TRBV6-6 with TRBJ2-5, with a tentative D call TRBD2 (5 bases). With 5 bases removed from V and 3 bases from J, the gap between germline ends came to 10 bases. The CDR3 runs to 13 residues. Germline CDR1 MNHNY, CDR2 SVGAGI (reference sequence). CDR3 sequence reads: CASSGGGKETQYF. Here the CDR3 DNA reads TGTGCCAGCAGTGGAGGCGGAAAAGAGACCCAGTACTTC.

The CDR3 loop is CASSEEGPRRELFF. CDR3 nucleotide sequence: TGTGCCAGCAGTGAAGAGGGTCCCCGCAGGGAGCTGTTTTTT. J is TRBJ2-2 and V is TRBV2, with D hard to call. Germline CDR1 reads SNHLY; CDR2 reads FYNNEI. The CDR3 is 14 residues long. Trimming cost V 1 base and J 9 bases, with 12 bases left between them.

The J gene is TRBJ2-1, the V gene TRBV7-2, with D perhaps matching TRBD1 (5 bases). Trimming pared 1 base from V and 2 bases from J, leaving 9 bases between. The CDR3 covers 15 residues. Germline assignment: CDR1 SGHTA and CDR2 FQGNSA. CDR3: CASSLGPGPYNEQFF. DNA for the CDR3: TGTGCCAGCAGCTTAGGCCCAGGGCCCTACAATGAGCAGTTCTTC.

V usage is TRBV9 and J usage is TRBJ2-3, with 8 nucleotides matching TRBD1. V gave up 4 bases and J gave up 2 bases; unmatched junction bases: 15. CDR3 size: 18 residues. Germline CDR1 and CDR2: SGDLS and YYNGEE. CDR3 sequence (DNA): TGTGCCAGCAGCCCGCGACAGGGGCTTGGACCCTACACAGATACGCAGTATTTT. It is translated as CASSPRQGLGPYTDTQYF.

This chain connects TRBV15 to TRBJ1-1; the D gene is possibly TRBD1 (6 bases). This CDR3 has 15 residues. Deletions cut 0 bases from V and 1 base from J, with 9 bases between. Germline lookup yields CDR1 LNHNV and CDR2 YYDKDF (reference sequence). The CDR3 region is CATSRDRGANTEAFF. In DNA, the CDR3 is TGTGCCACCAGCAGAGATCGGGGGGCGAACACTGAAGCTTTCTTT.

The chain links TRBV5-5 to TRBJ2-7; D is unclear. Germline lookup yields CDR1 SGHKS and CDR2 YYEKEE (reference sequence). The CDR3 runs to 15 residues. The V gene lost 2 bases and the J gene lost 7 bases, with 19 bases spanning the gap. The CDR3 is CASSFITDRTGEQYF. CDR3 nucleotide sequence: TGTGCCAGCAGCTTTATTACCGACCGGACCGGGGAGCAGTACTTC. The variable domain in full, with the rest retrieved from reference TRBV5-5 and TRBJ2-7, is DAGVTQSPTHLIKTRGQQVTLRCSPISGHKSVSWYQQVLGQGPQFIFQYYEKEERGRGNFPDRFSARQFPNYSSELNVNALLLGDSALYLCASSFITDRTGEQYFGPGTRLTVT.

The rearrangement links TRBV20-1 to TRBJ2-7, with D hard to call. CDR3 length: 11 amino acids. Germline-derived CDR1 and CDR2 are DFQATT and SNEGSKA (reference sequence). V lost 1 base and J lost 5, with 6 bases in between. The CDR3 loop reads CSARALHEQYF. CDR3 nucleotides: TGCAGTGCTAGAGCTTTACACGAGCAGTACTTC.

The genes are TRBV7-9 and TRBJ2-5; the match to TRBD2 covers 7 bases. The CDR3 runs 14 residues. The junction had 3 bases not matched to a gene; V was cut back by 4 bases and J by 1 base. Germline V gene data show CDR1 as SEHNR and CDR2 as FQNEAQ (reference sequence). In DNA form, the CDR3 reads TGTGCCAGCAGCTACCGGGGGGTCCAAGAGACCCAGTACTTC. Translated, it gives CASSYRGVQETQYF.

This CDR3 is CAIRPGQPTGNYGYTF. In nucleotides, the CDR3 is TGTGCCATCAGACCGGGACAGCCAACTGGTAACTATGGCTACACCTTC. The chain uses TRBV10-3 and TRBJ1-2, with TRBD1 identical over 7 bases. The J segment lost 1 base and the V segment lost 6 bases, leaving 11 bases of the junction unmatched. The CDR3 spans 16 residues. Germline values: CDR1 ENHRY, CDR2 SYGVKD.

The rearrangement links TRBV15 to TRBJ2-1, with TRBD2 identical over 9 bases. The CDR3 extends over 18 amino acids. V dropped 0 bases and J dropped 1; count of bases not matched to a gene: 7. Looked up from germline, CDR1 is LNHNV and CDR2 is YYDKDF (reference sequence). CDR3 nucleotides: TGTGCCACCAGCAGAGAAAGCGGGGGGCACCAATCCTACAATGAGCAGTTCTTC. Its protein is CATSRESGGHQSYNEQFF.

The rearrangement joins TRBV2 to TRBJ1-1; D ambiguous. This CDR3 contains 15 residues. CDR1 is SNHLY and CDR2 is FYNNEI in the germline V gene. V was clipped by 3 bases and J by 0 bases, with 11 bases between them. The CDR3 nucleotides read TGTGCCAGCAGTGAGGGGAGCAGAATGAACACTGAAGCTTTCTTT. Protein: CASSEGSRMNTEAFF.

This chain uses TRBV5-8 with TRBJ2-6, with D possibly matching TRBD2 (6 bases). CDR3 length: 17 residues. Trimming left V 7 bases short and J 5 bases short, with 22 bases between. Germline V gene sequence: CDR1 SGHTS, CDR2 YDEGEE. This CDR3 is CASGLFPTQSRANVLTF. The CDR3 DNA follows: TGTGCCAGCGGACTATTTCCCACACAAAGTCGGGCCAACGTCCTGACTTTC.

The CDR3 loop is CASSMQGANGELFF. The CDR3 bases are TGTGCCAGTAGTATGCAGGGGGCGAACGGGGAGCTGTTTTTT. This chain connects TRBV19 to TRBJ2-2; TRBD1 aligns across 8 bases. The CDR3 is made up of 14 amino acids. Germline CDR1 LNHDA, CDR2 SQIVND (reference sequence). With 3 bases clipped from V and 7 bases from J, the junction kept 4 bases outside the gene matches.

This chain uses TRBV13 with TRBJ1-5; D gene ambiguous. The CDR3 sequence is 13 residues long. Looked up from germline, CDR1 is PRHDT and CDR2 is FYEKMQ (reference sequence). V lost 5 bases, J lost 3 bases, and 8 bases lay in between. This chain's CDR3 is CASSRNNNQPQHF. CDR3 DNA: TGTGCCAGCAGCCGAAATAACAATCAGCCCCAGCATTTT.

In DNA, the CDR3 is TGTGCCAGCAGTTACACAATACAGGGGGCCGGCACTGAAGCTTTCTTT. It encodes CASSYTIQGAGTEAFF. The chain joins TRBV6-6 to TRBJ1-1; 9 nucleotides line up with TRBD1. The J segment lost 4 bases and the V segment lost 2 bases, leaving 8 bases of the junction unmatched. The V gene's germline CDR1 is MNHNY and CDR2 SVGAGI (reference sequence). This CDR3 region has 16 residues.